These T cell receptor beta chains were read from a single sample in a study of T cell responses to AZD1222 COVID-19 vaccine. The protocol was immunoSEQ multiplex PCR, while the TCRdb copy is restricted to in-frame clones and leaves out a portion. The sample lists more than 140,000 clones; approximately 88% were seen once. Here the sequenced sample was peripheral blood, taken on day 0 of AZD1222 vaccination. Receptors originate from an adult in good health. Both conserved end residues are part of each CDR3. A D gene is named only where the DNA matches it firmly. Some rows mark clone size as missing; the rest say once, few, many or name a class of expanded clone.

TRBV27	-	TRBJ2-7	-	CASSLQVSYEQYF	TGTGCCAGCAGTTTACAGGTCAGCTACGAGCAGTACTTC
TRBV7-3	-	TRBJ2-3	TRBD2	CASSHRGSGSTDTQYF	TGTGCCAGCAGCCACCGCGGTAGCGGGAGTACAGATACGCAGTATTTT
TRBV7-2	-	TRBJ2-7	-	CASSFDGTYEQYF	TGTGCCAGCAGCTTTGACGGGACCTACGAGCAGTACTTC
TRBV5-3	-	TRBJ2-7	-	CARSPGPVWYEQYF	TGTGCCAGAAGCCCCGGACCAGTGTGGTACGAGCAGTACTTC
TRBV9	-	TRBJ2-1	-	CASAVAGDANGNEQFF	TGTGCCAGCGCAGTAGCTGGGGACGCAAACGGCAATGAGCAGTTCTTC
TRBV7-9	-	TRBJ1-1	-	CASVLNTEAFF	TGTGCCAGCGTTTTGAACACTGAAGCTTTCTTT
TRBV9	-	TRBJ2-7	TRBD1	CASSVRDSSFYEQYF	TGTGCCAGCAGCGTCCGGGACAGTTCTTTCTACGAGCAGTACTTC
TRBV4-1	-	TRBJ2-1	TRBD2	CASSQEVAGVYEQFF	TGCGCCAGCAGCCAAGAGGTAGCGGGAGTGTATGAGCAGTTCTTC
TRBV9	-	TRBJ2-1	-	CASSVSGNEQFF	TGTGCCAGCAGCGTGTCCGGAAATGAGCAGTTCTTC
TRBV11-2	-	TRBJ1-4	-	CASSLVAGLNEKLFF	TGTGCCAGCAGCTTAGTGGCCGGCCTTAATGAAAAACTGTTTTTT
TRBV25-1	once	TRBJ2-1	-	CASSVRDHSYNEQFF	TGTGCCAGCAGTGTCCGGGACCACTCCTACAATGAGCAGTTCTTC
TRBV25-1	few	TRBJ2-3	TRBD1	CASSEPWTGSTDTQYF	TGTGCCAGCAGTGAGCCTTGGACAGGTAGCACAGATACGCAGTATTTT
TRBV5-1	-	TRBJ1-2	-	CASSFSGDSYGYTF	TGCGCCAGCAGCTTCAGTGGAGACTCGTATGGCTACACCTTC
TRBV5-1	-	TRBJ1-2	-	CASSLVGDSNYGYTF	TGCGCCAGCAGCTTGGTTGGGGACTCCAACTATGGCTACACCTTC
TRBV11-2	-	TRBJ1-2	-	CASSLVRDTGYTF	TGTGCCAGCAGCTTAGTAAGAGACACAGGCTACACCTTC
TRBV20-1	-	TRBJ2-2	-	CSAKSGWELFF	TGCAGTGCAAAATCAGGATGGGAGCTGTTTTTT
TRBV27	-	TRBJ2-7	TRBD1	CASRTRDSLLEQYF	TGTGCCAGCAGAACCCGGGACAGTCTTCTCGAGCAGTACTTC
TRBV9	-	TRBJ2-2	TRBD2	CASSGAGGLFTGELFF	TGTGCCAGCAGCGGCGCGGGAGGGCTGTTCACCGGGGAGCTGTTTTTT
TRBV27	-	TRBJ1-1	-	CASRLSGGITEAFF	TGTGCCAGCAGGCTAAGCGGGGGAATAACTGAAGCTTTCTTT
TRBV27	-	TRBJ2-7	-	CASSFGRLYEQYF	TGTGCCAGCAGTTTTGGGAGGCTCTACGAGCAGTACTTC
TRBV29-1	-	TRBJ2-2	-	CSVAGSKVLGELFF	TGCAGCGTTGCTGGGTCTAAAGTCCTCGGGGAGCTGTTTTTT
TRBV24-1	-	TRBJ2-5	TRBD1	CATSDRQGEMETQYF	TGTGCCACCAGTGATCGACAGGGTGAGATGGAGACCCAGTACTTC
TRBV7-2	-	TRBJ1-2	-	CASSHPNNLPSGYTF	TGTGCCAGCAGCCACCCCAACAACCTCCCGAGCGGCTACACCTTC
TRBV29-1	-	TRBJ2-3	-	CSVEVALGEGGTDTQYF	TGCAGCGTTGAAGTTGCTTTGGGGGAGGGGGGGACAGATACGCAGTATTTT
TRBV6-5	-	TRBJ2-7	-	CASSYSQAYEQYF	TGTGCCAGCAGTTACTCCCAGGCCTACGAGCAGTACTTC
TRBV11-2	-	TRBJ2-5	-	CASTWAGETQYF	TGTGCCAGCACTTGGGCAGGGGAGACCCAGTACTTC
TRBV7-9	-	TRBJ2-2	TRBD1	CASSPGPGQGLTTGELFF	TGTGCCAGCAGCCCAGGGCCAGGACAGGGCCTGACTACCGGGGAGCTGTTTTTT
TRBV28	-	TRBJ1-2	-	CASIQGGTPYGYTF	TGTGCCAGCATCCAGGGAGGAACCCCCTATGGCTACACCTTC
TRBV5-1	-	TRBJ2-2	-	CASSSDGNTGELFF	TGCGCCAGCAGCTCAGACGGGAACACCGGGGAGCTGTTTTTT
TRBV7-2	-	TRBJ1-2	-	CASSLGRAQGYTF	TGTGCCAGCAGCTTAGGCAGGGCTCAAGGCTACACCTTC
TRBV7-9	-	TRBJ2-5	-	CASSSTDRETQYF	TGTGCCAGCAGCTCAACCGATCGGGAGACCCAGTACTTC
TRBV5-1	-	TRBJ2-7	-	CASSRGSPRTYEQYF	TGCGCCAGCTCCCGAGGGAGCCCAAGGACCTACGAGCAGTACTTC
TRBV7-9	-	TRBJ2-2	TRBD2	CASSLIAGAPGELFF	TGTGCCAGCAGCTTAATAGCGGGAGCACCCGGGGAGCTGTTTTTT
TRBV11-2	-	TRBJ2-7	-	CASSLMGQGLYEQYF	TGTGCCAGCAGCTTAATGGGCCAGGGGCTCTACGAGCAGTACTTC
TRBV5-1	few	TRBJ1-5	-	CASSLDGISNQPQHF	TGCGCCAGCAGCTTGGACGGGATAAGCAATCAGCCCCAGCATTTT
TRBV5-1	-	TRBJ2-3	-	CASSFRGRADTQYF	TGCGCCAGCAGCTTTAGGGGACGCGCAGATACGCAGTATTTT
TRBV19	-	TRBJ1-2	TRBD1	CASASRTGFGYTF	TGTGCCAGTGCTTCCCGGACAGGTTTCGGCTACACCTTC
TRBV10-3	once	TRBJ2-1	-	CAISEFRGGGYNEQFF	TGTGCCATCAGTGAGTTCAGGGGAGGGGGGTACAATGAGCAGTTCTTC
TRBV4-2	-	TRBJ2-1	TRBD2	CASSQGLADYNEQFF	TGTGCCAGCAGCCAAGGACTAGCGGACTACAATGAGCAGTTCTTC
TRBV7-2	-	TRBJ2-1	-	CASRGGGYYNEQFF	TGTGCCAGCCGGGGTGGGGGCTACTACAATGAGCAGTTCTTC
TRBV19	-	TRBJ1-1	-	CASSIDRRVANTEAFF	TGTGCCAGTAGTATAGATCGAAGGGTAGCGAACACTGAAGCTTTCTTT
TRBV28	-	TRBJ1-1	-	CASRFSGTNTEAFF	TGTGCCAGCAGATTCAGCGGTACGAACACTGAAGCTTTCTTT
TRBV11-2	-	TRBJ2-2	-	CASSFGTRNTGELFF	TGTGCCAGCAGCTTCGGGACTCGAAACACCGGGGAGCTGTTTTTT
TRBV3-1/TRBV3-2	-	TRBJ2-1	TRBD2	CASSQELAGRGEQFF	TGTGCCAGCAGCCAAGAACTAGCGGGAAGAGGGGAGCAGTTCTTC
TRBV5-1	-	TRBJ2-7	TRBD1	CASSSSSGQGYYEQYF	TGCGCCAGCAGCTCATCATCGGGACAGGGATACTACGAGCAGTACTTC
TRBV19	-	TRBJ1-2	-	CASESRGSYGYTF	TGTGCCAGCGAGAGCAGGGGCTCCTATGGCTACACCTTC
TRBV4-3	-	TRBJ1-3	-	CASSQGALSGNTIYF	TGCGCCAGCAGCCAAGGCGCGCTCTCTGGAAACACCATATATTTT
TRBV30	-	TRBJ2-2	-	CAWWGAGELFF	TGTGCCTGGTGGGGGGCCGGGGAGCTGTTTTTT
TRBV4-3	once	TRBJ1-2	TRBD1	CASSLDRAWGHGYTF	TGCGCCAGCAGCCTAGACAGGGCGTGGGGACATGGCTACACCTTC